In this sample, the clone carrying this T cell receptor beta chain turned up a few times. The antigen is unknown. With a much larger clone just one base away, this may be a read error. Amplification of TRBV12-4/TRBJ1-2 clonotypes used adaptor-ligated barcode primers. TCRdb fed the multiplex PCR reads into MiXCR, producing one record per CDR3 protein. The sample carries roughly 1,300 distinct CDR3 sequences, around 20% recorded once. Trimming removed 5 bases from V and 12 bases from J, with 22 bases in between. The CDR3 spans 14 residues. CD25-based Treg depletion was applied to purified naive CD4+ T cells. Study results and caveats: In terms of TCR gene usage, tumor memory CD4+ T cells clustered together with blood and lymph node memory CD4+ cells, as well as with lymph node naive CD4+ cells. Tumor Tregs overlapped most with tumor, then blood, naive CD4+ cells. About 12.9% of tumor Treg sequences matched naive CD4+ cells.

The source material was naive CD4+ T cells sorted from blood. Indicated subset: naive CD4+ T cells, CD4+CD45RA+CD25-. The receptor comes from a female donor with breast cancer. The chain combines TRBV12-3 or TRBV12-4 with TRBJ1-2; weak D call: TRBD1 (6 bases). The CDR3 DNA reads TGTGCCAGCAGTAAACAACAGGGACTTACCGGGCACACCTTC. Amino acid sequence: CASSKQQGLTGHTF.